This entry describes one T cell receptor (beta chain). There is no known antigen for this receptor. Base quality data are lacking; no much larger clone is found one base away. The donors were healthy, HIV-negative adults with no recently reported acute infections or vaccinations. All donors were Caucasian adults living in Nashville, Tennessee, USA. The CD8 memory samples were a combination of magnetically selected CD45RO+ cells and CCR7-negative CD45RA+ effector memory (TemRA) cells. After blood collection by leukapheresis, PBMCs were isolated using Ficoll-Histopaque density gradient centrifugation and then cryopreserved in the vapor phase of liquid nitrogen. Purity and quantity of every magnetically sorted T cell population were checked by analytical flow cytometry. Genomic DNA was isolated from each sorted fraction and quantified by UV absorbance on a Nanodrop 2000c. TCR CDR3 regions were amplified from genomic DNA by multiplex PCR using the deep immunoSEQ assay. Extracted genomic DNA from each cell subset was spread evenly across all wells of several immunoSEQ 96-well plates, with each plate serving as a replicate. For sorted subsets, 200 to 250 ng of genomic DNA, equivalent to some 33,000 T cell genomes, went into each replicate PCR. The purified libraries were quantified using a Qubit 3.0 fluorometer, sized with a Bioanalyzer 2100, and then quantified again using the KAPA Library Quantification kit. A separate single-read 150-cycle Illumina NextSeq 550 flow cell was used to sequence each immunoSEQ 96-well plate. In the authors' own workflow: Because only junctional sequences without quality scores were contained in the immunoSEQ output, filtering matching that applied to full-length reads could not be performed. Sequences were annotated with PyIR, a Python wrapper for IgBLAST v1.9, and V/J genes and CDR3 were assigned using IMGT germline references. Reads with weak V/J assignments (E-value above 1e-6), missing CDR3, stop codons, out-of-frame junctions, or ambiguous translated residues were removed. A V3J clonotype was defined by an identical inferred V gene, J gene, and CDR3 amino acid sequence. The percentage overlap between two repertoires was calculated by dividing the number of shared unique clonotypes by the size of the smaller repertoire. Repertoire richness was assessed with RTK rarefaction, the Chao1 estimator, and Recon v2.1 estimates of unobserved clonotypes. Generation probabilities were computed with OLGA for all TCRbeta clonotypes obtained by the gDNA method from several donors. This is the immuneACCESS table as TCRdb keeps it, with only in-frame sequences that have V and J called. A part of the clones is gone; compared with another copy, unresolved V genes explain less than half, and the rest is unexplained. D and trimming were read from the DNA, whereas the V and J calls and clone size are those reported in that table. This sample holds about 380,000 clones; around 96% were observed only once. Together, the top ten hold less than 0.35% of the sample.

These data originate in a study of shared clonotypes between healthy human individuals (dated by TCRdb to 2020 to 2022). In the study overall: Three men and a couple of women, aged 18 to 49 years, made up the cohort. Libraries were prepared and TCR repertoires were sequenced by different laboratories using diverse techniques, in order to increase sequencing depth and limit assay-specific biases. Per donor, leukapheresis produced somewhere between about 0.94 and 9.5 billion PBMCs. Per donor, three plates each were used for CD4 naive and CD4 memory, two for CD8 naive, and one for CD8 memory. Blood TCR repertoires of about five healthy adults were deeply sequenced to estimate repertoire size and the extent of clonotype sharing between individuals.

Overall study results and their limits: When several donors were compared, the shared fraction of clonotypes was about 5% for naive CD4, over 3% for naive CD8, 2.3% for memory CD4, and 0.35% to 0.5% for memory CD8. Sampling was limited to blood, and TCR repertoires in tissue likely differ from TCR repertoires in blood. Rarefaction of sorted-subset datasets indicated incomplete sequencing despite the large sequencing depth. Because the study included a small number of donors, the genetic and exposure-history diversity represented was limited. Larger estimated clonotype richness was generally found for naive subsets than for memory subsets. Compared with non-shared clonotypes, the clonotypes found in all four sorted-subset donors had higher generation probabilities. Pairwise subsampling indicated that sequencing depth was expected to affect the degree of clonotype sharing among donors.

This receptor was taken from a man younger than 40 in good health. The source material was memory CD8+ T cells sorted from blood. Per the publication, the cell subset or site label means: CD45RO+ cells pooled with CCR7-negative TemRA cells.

The CDR3 region reads CASSLDRAGGNIQYF. The base sequence is TGTGCCAGCAGCTTAGATAGGGCGGGAGGAAACATTCAGTACTTC. The V and J genes are TRBV11-2 and TRBJ2-4; TRBD2 lines up with 8 middle nucleotides. Its CDR3 holds 15 amino acids, cysteine through phenylalanine. This entry keeps only the CDR3 DNA: 45 bases, framed from base 1. The germline V gene supplies CDR1 SGHAT and CDR2 FQNNGV. From V the trimming removes 0 bases and from J it removes 6 bases, while the gene matches leave 4 bases of the junction unaccounted for.